The next 26 T cell receptor beta chains were all read from a single sample in a study of cytomegalovirus exposure and HLA in healthy donors (dated 2017 in TCRdb). To prepare the library, the immunoSEQ multiplex PCR assay was applied. The multiplex PCR relied on a mix of 60 forward primers for TCR Vbeta segments and 13 reverse primers for TCR Jbeta segments. TCRdb holds this immuneACCESS table with in-frame rearrangements only. Some clones are missing; in checked studies, unresolved V genes explain under half, and the rest has no known cause. The table for this sample shows some 48,000 clones. About 25% of the sample belongs to the ten largest clones. Sequenced: PBMCs. Source of these receptors: a man aged 40-50 years in good health and CMV-seropositive.

The chain uses TRBV18 and TRBJ2-5, with D possibly matching TRBD2 (6 bases). Germline-derived CDR1 and CDR2 are KGHSH and LQKENI. V was cut by 3 bases and J by 0 bases, with 11 bases left in between. The CDR3 is 15 residues long. CDR3 DNA: TGTGCCAGCTCACCGTTAGGCGGGAACCAAGAGACCCAGTACTTC. Translated: CASSPLGGNQETQYF.

The rearrangement joins TRBV9 to TRBJ2-3; D not resolved. Trimming removed 0 bases at V and 0 bases at J, with 5 bases between. This CDR3 comprises 14 residues. The V gene's germline CDR1 is SGDLS and CDR2 YYNGEE. The CDR3: CASSVAGSTDTQYF. CDR3 DNA sequence: TGTGCCAGCAGCGTAGCGGGTAGCACAGATACGCAGTATTTT. Variable domain in full (rest from reference TRBV9 and TRBJ2-3): DSGVTQTPKHLITATGQRVTLRCSPRSGDLSVYWYQQSLDQGLQFLIQYYNGEERAKGNILERFSAQQFPDLHSELNLSSLELGDSALYFCASSVAGSTDTQYFGPGTRLTVL.

V gene TRBV2 combines with J gene TRBJ2-5; the D gene is possibly TRBD2 (5 bases). With 10 bases removed from V and 7 bases from J, the gap between germline ends came to 16 bases. The CDR3 has 12 residues. CDR1 is SNHLY, CDR2 FYNNEI, per germline. DNA of the CDR3: TGTGCCAACGGGATTGACCTTGGGACCCAGTACTTC. This gives the protein CANGIDLGTQYF.

The chain joins TRBV7-9 to TRBJ2-3; D might be TRBD1 (5 bases). CDR3 length equals 15 residues. CDR1 and CDR2 from the germline V gene are SEHNR and FQNEAQ (reference sequence). Trimming shortened V by 2 bases and J by 3 bases, and 12 bases separated the two germline ends. The CDR3 here is CASSLSPGITDTQYF. DNA of the CDR3: TGTGCCAGCAGCTTATCGCCAGGGATAACAGATACGCAGTATTTT.

The chain has TRBV25-1 and TRBJ1-1; D unresolved. Trimming removed 2 bases from V and 3 bases from J, with 13 bases in between. The CDR3 spans 15 residues. In germline, CDR1 is MGHDK, CDR2 SYGVNS. The CDR3 region has the DNA TGTGCCAGCAGTGAACTCGGCGGCATGGACACTGAAGCTTTCTTT. Residues: CASSELGGMDTEAFF.

The rearrangement joins TRBV7-9 to TRBJ1-5; D gene unclear. Trimming pared 0 bases from V and 3 bases from J, leaving 9 bases between. Germline assignment: CDR1 SEHNR and CDR2 FQNEAQ (reference sequence). The CDR3 is 15 residues long. Here the CDR3 reads CASSLASSDNQPQHF. In nucleotides, the CDR3 is TGTGCCAGCAGCTTAGCGAGTAGTGACAATCAGCCCCAGCATTTT.

The DNA of the CDR3 is TGTGCCAGCAGCCTCAAGGAGCCCGGTTACGAGCAGTACTTC. Translating gives CASSLKEPGYEQYF. The chain combines TRBV28 with TRBJ2-7; no clear D. The CDR3 consists of 14 residues. V was pared by 6 bases and J by 4 bases, with 16 bases between. The germline CDR1 and CDR2 sequences are MDHEN and SYDVKM.

CDR3 protein: CASSLGFRGTRNSSPLHF. The CDR3 nucleotides are TGTGCCAGCAGCTTAGGTTTCAGGGGAACGCGGAATAGCTCACCCCTCCACTTT. The rearrangement uses TRBV7-9 and TRBJ1-6; D might be TRBD1 (6 bases). The CDR3 covers 18 residues. Germline V CDR1 and CDR2: SEHNR, FQNEAQ (reference sequence). Trimming removed 1 base at V and 10 bases at J, with 23 bases between.

The gene calls are TRBV6-1 and TRBJ1-2; D unresolved. V lost 5 bases, J lost 1 base, and 8 bases lay in between. This CDR3 spans 13 amino acids. Germline assignment: CDR1 MNHNS and CDR2 SASEGT. CDR3 sequence: CASSLEVNYGYTF. DNA for the CDR3: TGTGCCAGCAGTCTCGAGGTTAACTATGGCTACACCTTC.

The genes are TRBV27 and TRBJ2-5, with 7 bases fitting TRBD1. This CDR3 region has 15 residues. Germline lookup yields CDR1 MNHEY and CDR2 SMNVEV (reference sequence). With 4 bases clipped from V and 0 bases from J, the junction kept 5 bases outside the gene matches. CDR3 amino acids: CASSSGQTYQETQYF. The DNA for the CDR3 is TGTGCCAGCAGTTCGGGACAGACGTACCAAGAGACCCAGTACTTC.

V is TRBV6-1 and J is TRBJ1-3, with no clear D. V shed 6 bases and J shed 7 bases, with 13 bases lying between them. The CDR3 is 13 amino acids. Germline assignment: CDR1 MNHNS and CDR2 SASEGT. CDR3 bases: TGTGCCAGCAGGGTGGCAGAATGGAACACCATATATTTT. It is translated as CASRVAEWNTIYF.

V gene TRBV2 combines with J gene TRBJ1-1; 7 bases match TRBD1. This CDR3 region has 14 residues. The J segment lost 0 bases and the V segment lost 6 bases, leaving 4 bases of the junction unmatched. Looked up from germline, CDR1 is SNHLY and CDR2 is FYNNEI. CDR3 bases: TGTGCCAGCAGCCCTGACAGGGTGAACACTGAAGCTTTCTTT. This sequence encodes CASSPDRVNTEAFF.

The chain carries TRBV6-4 and TRBJ2-2; D gene uncertain. The CDR3 has 14 residues. Germline V CDR1 and CDR2: MRHNA, SNTAGT. Trimming shortened V by 2 bases and J by 5 bases, and 9 bases separated the two germline ends. CDR3 loop: CASSDLDETGELFF. The CDR3, as DNA: TGTGCCAGCAGTGACCTAGATGAAACCGGGGAGCTGTTTTTT.

The chain employs TRBV7-2 and TRBJ2-7, with a weak D call TRBD2 (5 bases). The germline V and J ends were trimmed by 3 bases and 0 bases, with 9 bases remaining between them. The germline gives CDR1 SGHTA, CDR2 FQGNSA. The CDR3 is made up of 14 amino acids. For the CDR3, the DNA is TGTGCCAGCAGCTTGGACTCAAACTCCTACGAGCAGTACTTC. Translated, it gives CASSLDSNSYEQYF.

CDR3: CSVAAGGGTDTQYF. The CDR3, as DNA: TGCAGCGTTGCAGCGGGAGGGGGCACAGATACGCAGTATTTT. V gene TRBV29-1 combines with J gene TRBJ2-3; TRBD2 agrees at 10 bases. This CDR3 is 14 amino acids long. Trimming removed 4 bases from V and 1 base from J; junction bases left unmatched: 2. CDR1 is SQVTM and CDR2 is ANQGSEA in the germline V gene.

The chain employs TRBV30 and TRBJ1-1, with D perhaps TRBD1 (5 bases). This CDR3 is built from 12 residues. The ends were cut back, 4 bases at V and 11 bases at J, with 17 bases in the middle. Germline V gives CDR1 GTSNPN, CDR2 SVGIG (reference sequence). CDR3 amino acids: CAWISLTGMAFF. The CDR3 DNA reads TGTGCCTGGATCTCTCTCACAGGAATGGCTTTCTTT.

V and J are TRBV7-9 and TRBJ1-2; 9 nucleotides match TRBD1. The junction had 12 bases not matched to a gene; V was cut back by 5 bases and J by 5 bases. The germline CDR1 and CDR2 sequences are SEHNR and FQNEAQ (reference sequence). The CDR3 length is 16 residues. The CDR3 here is CASSQQAGTGSYGYTF. The DNA of the CDR3 is TGTGCCAGCAGCCAACAGGCGGGGACAGGGTCGTATGGCTACACCTTC.

CDR3 coding DNA: TGTGCCAGCAGCTTAGAGCGAGTCACAGATACGCAGTATTTT. Translated: CASSLERVTDTQYF. The gene calls are TRBV7-8 and TRBJ2-3; D unresolved. Germline V gene lookup returns CDR1 SGHVS and CDR2 FQNEAQ. Trimming removed 1 base at V and 2 bases at J, with 7 bases between. CDR3 length: 14 amino acids. The complete variable domain, with remaining parts taken from reference TRBV7-8 and TRBJ2-3, reads GAGVSQSPRYKVAKRGQDVALRCDPISGHVSLFWYQQALGQGPEFLTYFQNEAQLDKSGLPSDRFFAERPEGSVSTLKIQRTQQEDSAVYLCASSLERVTDTQYFGPGTRLTVL.

V gene TRBV4-2 combines with J gene TRBJ2-3, with D possibly TRBD1 on 6 matching bases. The CDR3 loop spans 16 amino acids. Trimming pared 1 base from V and 2 bases from J, leaving 13 bases between. Germline CDR1 and CDR2: LGHNA and YNFKEQ. CDR3 protein: CASSQGTDPLTDTQYF. In nucleotides, the CDR3 is TGTGCCAGCAGCCAAGGGACAGACCCCCTCACAGATACGCAGTATTTT.

The chain joins TRBV28 to TRBJ1-5, with D perhaps TRBD1 (5 bases). Germline V gene sequence: CDR1 MDHEN, CDR2 SYDVKM. The V and J ends lost 5 bases and 5 bases respectively, with 13 bases between them. This CDR3 has 14 residues. The CDR3 here is CASSLQWGDQPQHF. For the CDR3, the DNA is TGTGCCAGCAGTCTCCAGTGGGGGGATCAGCCCCAGCATTTT.

V gene TRBV6-1 combines with J gene TRBJ2-3; tentatively, D is TRBD2 (5 bases). This CDR3 spans 14 amino acids. V was clipped by 3 bases and J by 6 bases, with 13 bases between them. CDR1 is MNHNS and CDR2 is SASEGT in the germline V gene. CDR3: CASSESGRADTQYF. For the CDR3, the DNA is TGTGCCAGCAGTGAGAGTGGGCGGGCGGATACGCAGTATTTT.

The rearrangement uses TRBV20-1 and TRBJ1-1, with unresolved D. V was pared by 2 bases and J by 3 bases, with 4 bases between. The CDR3 runs to 11 residues. Germline lookup yields CDR1 DFQATT and CDR2 SNEGSKA (reference sequence). The CDR3 coding sequence is TGCAGTGCTAGACGGGACACTGAAGCTTTCTTT. This codes for CSARRDTEAFF.

The rearrangement joins TRBV19 to TRBJ1-5; no firm D call. The CDR3 has 12 amino acids. V gave up 4 bases and J gave up 5 bases, with 6 bases separating them. CDR1 is LNHDA and CDR2 is SQIVND in the germline V gene (reference sequence). The CDR3 region is CASSRRDQPQHF. CDR3 nucleotide sequence: TGTGCCAGTAGTAGGCGGGATCAGCCCCAGCATTTT.

The chain joins TRBV18 to TRBJ1-2; 8 positions match TRBD1. Germline assignment: CDR1 KGHSH and CDR2 LQKENI. V was clipped by 6 bases and J by 6 bases; unmatched bases: 12. The CDR3 length is 15 residues. CDR3 loop: CASSLDRAGLNGYTF. The CDR3, as DNA: TGTGCCAGCTCCCTGGACAGGGCGGGATTGAATGGCTACACCTTC.

The V gene is TRBV5-1, the J gene TRBJ1-2, with D possibly TRBD1 on 5 matching bases. The germline V and J ends were trimmed by 4 bases and 6 bases, with 13 bases remaining between them. Per the germline V gene, CDR1 is SGHRS and CDR2 is YFSETQ. The CDR3 is made up of 13 amino acids. The CDR3 here is CASSPFGADGYTF. The CDR3 region has the DNA TGCGCCAGCAGCCCTTTTGGGGCAGATGGCTACACCTTC.

The rearrangement uses TRBV29-1 and TRBJ2-5; 7 bases align to TRBD2. The ends lost 4 bases at V and 4 bases at J; junction bases unmatched: 3. Germline V gene lookup returns CDR1 SQVTM and CDR2 ANQGSEA. The CDR3 extends over 12 amino acids. CDR3 in amino acids: CSVAGGGETQYF. In DNA form, the CDR3 reads TGCAGCGTTGCTGGGGGGGGAGAGACCCAGTACTTC.